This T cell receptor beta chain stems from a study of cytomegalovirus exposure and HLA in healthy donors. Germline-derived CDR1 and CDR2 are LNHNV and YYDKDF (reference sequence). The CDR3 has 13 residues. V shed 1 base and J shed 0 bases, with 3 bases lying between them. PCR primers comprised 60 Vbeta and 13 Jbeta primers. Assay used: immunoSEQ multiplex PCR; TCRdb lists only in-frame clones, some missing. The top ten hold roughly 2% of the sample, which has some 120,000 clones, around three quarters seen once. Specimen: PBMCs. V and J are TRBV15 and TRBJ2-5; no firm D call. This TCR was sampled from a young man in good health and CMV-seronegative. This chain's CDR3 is CATSRANQETQYF. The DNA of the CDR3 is TGTGCCACCAGCAGAGCCAACCAAGAGACCCAGTACTTC.